This TCR beta chain is drawn from a study of naive and memory T cell subsets. Study-wide points: In naive cells, over 85% of TCR sequences were seen only once. TCR abundance followed a power law differing between naive and memory subsets.

Germline V gene data show CDR1 as MNHEY and CDR2 as SVGEGT. The CDR3 runs 16 residues. J lost 2 bases, V lost 0 bases, and 7 bases had no gene match. As regards this clonotype: Its antigen is as yet unknown.

CMV status came from CD4+ IFNgamma after overnight CMV lysate stimulation. The beta constant-region primer was an equimolar mix of two oligonucleotides covering TRBC1 and TRBC2. The ligated cDNA underwent four PCR rounds using SP2 and nested alpha and beta constant-region primers. Via MiXCR, TCRdb re-called the UMI-ligation and nested PCR reads, giving one row per CDR3 protein. Of 10,000 or so distinct CDR3 sequences listed, 4.5% to 6% are singletons. The sample consisted of CD4+ TEMRA cells from blood. The sample's subset: effector memory re-expressing CD45RA, CD45RA+ CD27-. The clonotype comes from a human donor in good health. The chain links TRBV6-2 or TRBV6-3 to TRBJ2-7; 7 bases line up with TRBD2. The CDR3 bases are TGTGCCAGCAGTTACTCGGGCGTTGGGGGGGCCTACGAGCAGTACTTC. Protein product: CASSYSGVGGAYEQYF.